This T cell receptor (beta chain) came from a study of cytomegalovirus exposure and HLA in healthy donors. CDR3 size: 15 residues. Germline CDR1 reads SGHRS; CDR2 reads YFSETQ. V was pared by 5 bases and J by 0 bases, with 11 bases between. The PCR contained 60 Vbeta and 13 Jbeta primers. Assay used: immunoSEQ multiplex PCR; TCRdb lists only in-frame clones, some missing. The table has about 160,000 clones, roughly 84% seen once. This TCR derives from a man aged 25 to 45 in good health and CMV-seronegative. The specimen sequenced was PBMCs. This chain connects TRBV5-1 to TRBJ2-2, with D tentatively TRBD2 (5 bases). CDR3: CASRPGSSNTGELFF. As DNA, the CDR3 is TGCGCCAGCAGACCGGGATCCTCGAACACCGGGGAGCTGTTTTTT.